This T cell receptor beta chain was profiled in a study of T-cell reconstitution after alpha-beta-depleted transplantation in children. This clonotype was recorded many times. Its cognate antigen is unknown. For TCRbeta, the library was prepared with unique molecular identifiers. TCRdb reprocessed the PCR reads with MiXCR, giving one entry per CDR3 protein. The sample yields around 250,000 distinct CDR3 sequences, around 8% seen once. Trimming took off 2 bases at V and 2 bases at J, with 7 bases between the two ends. CDR3 size: 15 residues. The germline gives CDR1 MDHEN, CDR2 SYDVKM. Study-level points and caveats: Alpha-beta T cells about two months after transplant reportedly derived from several hundred expanded graft clones. Surviving recipient T cells and thymic progenitors underlay high day-60 TCRbeta diversity in some patients. From newly produced T cells came most of the T-cell counts and diversity one year after transplant.

The chain employs TRBV28 and TRBJ2-6; the D is unclear. The specimen was PBMCs, mostly from graft donor cells, collected 180 days after TCRalphabeta/CD19-depleted stem cell transplant. The clonotype originates from a male patient younger than 18 who had a stem cell transplant for acute lymphoblastic leukemia, so the T cells may come from the graft donor. The CDR3 protein is CASSLPATGANVLTF. The CDR3 bases are TGTGCCAGCAGTTTACCGGCCACTGGGGCCAACGTCCTGACTTTC. The whole variable domain, filled in from reference TRBV28 and TRBJ2-6, reads DVKVTQSSRYLVKRTGEKVFLECVQDMDHENMFWYRQDPGLGLRLIYFSYDVKMKEKGDIPEGYSVSREKKERFSLILESASTNQTSMYLCASSLPATGANVLTFGAGSRLTVL.